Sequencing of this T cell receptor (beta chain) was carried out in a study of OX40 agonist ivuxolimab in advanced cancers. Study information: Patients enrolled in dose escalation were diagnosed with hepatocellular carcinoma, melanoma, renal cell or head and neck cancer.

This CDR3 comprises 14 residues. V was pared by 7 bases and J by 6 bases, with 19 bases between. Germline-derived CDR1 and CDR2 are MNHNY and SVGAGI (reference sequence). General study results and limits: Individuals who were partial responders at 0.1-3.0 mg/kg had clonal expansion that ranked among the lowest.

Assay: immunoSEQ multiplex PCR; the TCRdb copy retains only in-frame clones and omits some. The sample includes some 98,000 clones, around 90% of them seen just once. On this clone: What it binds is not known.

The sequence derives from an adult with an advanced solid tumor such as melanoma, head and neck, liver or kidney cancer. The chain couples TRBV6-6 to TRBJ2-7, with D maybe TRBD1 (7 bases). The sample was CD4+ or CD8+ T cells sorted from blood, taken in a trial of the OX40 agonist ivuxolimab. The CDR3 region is CASTAGTAGLEQYF. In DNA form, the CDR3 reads TGTGCCAGCACTGCCGGGACAGCGGGCCTCGAGCAGTACTTC.